This T cell receptor (beta chain) stems from a study of cytomegalovirus exposure and HLA in healthy donors. Findings and limits, study-wide: An Asian-associated ancestry cluster reportedly showed fewer N-insertions than the roughly 700-donor mean in a later analysis. Several of the most significant clusters appeared linked to common viral pathogens, based on a later analysis.

The CDR3 length is 17 residues. Looked up from germline, CDR1 is LGHNA and CDR2 is YSLEER. V lost 0 bases to trimming and J lost 1 base, with 13 bases between them. Healthy individuals who donated bone marrow served as the donors. Use of 60 Vbeta and 13 Jbeta primers characterized the PCR. Authors' analysis steps: In a later analysis, about 12 million of 83 million or so unique beta chains occurred in at least two donors. TCRdb's table, derived via immunoSEQ multiplex PCR, lists solely in-frame clones and lacks some. The DNA gave D and trimming, while V, J and clone size come from that table. The data show some 200,000 clones, with roughly 79% seen just once and about 1.9% held by the top ten. To note about this clone: Its antigen is undetermined.

The sample comprised PBMCs. This TCR was sampled from a woman in her 30s in good health and CMV-seropositive. This chain connects TRBV4-3 to TRBJ2-1; D might be TRBD2 (6 bases). The CDR3 nucleotides read TGCGCCAGCAGCCAAGATTTGAGGCGGGGTTCCTACAATGAGCAGTTCTTC. Encoded protein: CASSQDLRRGSYNEQFF.